The clone carrying this T cell receptor (beta chain) was counted a single time. Its antigen is as yet unknown. Clones were sequenced by immunoSEQ multiplex PCR, and TCRdb holds only the in-frame ones, with some missing. The table includes nearly 110,000 clones, 87% detected once. This sample is part of a study of graft-versus-host responses after intestinal transplantation. Per the germline V gene, CDR1 is SGHRS and CDR2 is YFSETQ. The CDR3 totals 19 residues. Trimming removed 0 bases from V and 0 bases from J, with 16 bases in between. Specimen: unstimulated CD4+ T cells sorted from spleen or lymph node cells, collected before transplant. This sequence originates from a human donor who was the organ donor for an intestinal transplant. The rearrangement links TRBV5-1 to TRBJ2-6, with D hard to call. The DNA of the CDR3 is TGCGCCAGCAGCTTGGGGAAAGGTTCAGTTTACTCTGGGGCCAACGTCCTGACTTTC. Residues: CASSLGKGSVYSGANVLTF.